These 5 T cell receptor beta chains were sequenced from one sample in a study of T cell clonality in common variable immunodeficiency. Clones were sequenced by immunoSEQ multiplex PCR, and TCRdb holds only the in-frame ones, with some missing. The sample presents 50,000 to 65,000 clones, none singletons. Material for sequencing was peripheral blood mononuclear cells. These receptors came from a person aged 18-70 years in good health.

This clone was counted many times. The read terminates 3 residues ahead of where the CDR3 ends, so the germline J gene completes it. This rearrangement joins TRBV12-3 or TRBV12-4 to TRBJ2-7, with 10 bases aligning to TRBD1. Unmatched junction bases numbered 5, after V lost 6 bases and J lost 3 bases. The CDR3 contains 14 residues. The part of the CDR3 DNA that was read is TGTGCCAGCAGCCCCGGGACAGGGGTCTACGAG. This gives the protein CASSPGTGVYE. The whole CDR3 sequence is CASSPGTGVYEQYF.

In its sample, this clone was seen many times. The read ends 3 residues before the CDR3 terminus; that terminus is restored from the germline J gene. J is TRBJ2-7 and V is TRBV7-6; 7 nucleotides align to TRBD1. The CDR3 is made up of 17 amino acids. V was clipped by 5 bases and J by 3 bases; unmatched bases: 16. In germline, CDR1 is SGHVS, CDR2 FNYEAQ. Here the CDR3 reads CASSQARLGQLSYEQYF. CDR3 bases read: TGTGCCAGCAGCCAGGCACGGTTGGGACAGTTGAGCTACGAG.

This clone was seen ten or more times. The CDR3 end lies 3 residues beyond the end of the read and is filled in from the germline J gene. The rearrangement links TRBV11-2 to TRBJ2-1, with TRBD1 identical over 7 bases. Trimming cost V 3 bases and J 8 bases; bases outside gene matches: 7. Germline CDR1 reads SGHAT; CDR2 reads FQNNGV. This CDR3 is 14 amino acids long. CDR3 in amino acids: CASSFRRDSYEQFF. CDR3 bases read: TGTGCCAGCAGCTTCCGCCGGGACAGCTATGAG.

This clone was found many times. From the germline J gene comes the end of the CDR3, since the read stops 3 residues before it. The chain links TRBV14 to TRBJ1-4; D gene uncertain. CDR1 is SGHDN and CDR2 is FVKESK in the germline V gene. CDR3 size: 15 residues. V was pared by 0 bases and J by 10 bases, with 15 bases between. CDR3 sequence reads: CASSQDEPGLGKLFF. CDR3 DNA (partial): TGTGCCAGCAGCCAAGATGAGCCGGGTCTAGGAAAA.

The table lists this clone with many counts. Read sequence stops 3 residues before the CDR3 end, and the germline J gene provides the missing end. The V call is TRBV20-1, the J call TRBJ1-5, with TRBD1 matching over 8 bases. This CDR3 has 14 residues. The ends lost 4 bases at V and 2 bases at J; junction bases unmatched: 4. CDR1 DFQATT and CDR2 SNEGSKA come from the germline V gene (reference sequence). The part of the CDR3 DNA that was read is TGCAGTGCTACAACAGGGGGTGGCAATCAGCCC. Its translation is CSATTGGGNQP. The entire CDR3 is CSATTGGGNQPQHF.